This TCR beta chain was observed in a study of T cell changes during pregnancy in multiple sclerosis. Sequencing was performed with immunoSEQ multiplex PCR; in TCRdb, only in-frame clones are kept and a portion is missing. The table has 95,000 to 110,000 clones, 85% to 95% seen once. Between the trimmed V and J ends, which lost 0 bases and 0 bases, there was a span of 16 bases. CDR1 is SGHRS, CDR2 YFSETQ, per germline. The CDR3 length is 17 residues. The TCR was taken from a female donor in good health, enrolled as a control in a pregnancy study. V is TRBV5-1 and J is TRBJ2-7; D might be TRBD1 (6 bases). The specimen was peripheral blood, collected in the third trimester of pregnancy. The CDR3 region has the DNA TGCGCCAGCAGCTTGGATTACGGCCAGGGGTCCTCCTACGAGCAGTACTTC. It yields the protein CASSLDYGQGSSYEQYF.